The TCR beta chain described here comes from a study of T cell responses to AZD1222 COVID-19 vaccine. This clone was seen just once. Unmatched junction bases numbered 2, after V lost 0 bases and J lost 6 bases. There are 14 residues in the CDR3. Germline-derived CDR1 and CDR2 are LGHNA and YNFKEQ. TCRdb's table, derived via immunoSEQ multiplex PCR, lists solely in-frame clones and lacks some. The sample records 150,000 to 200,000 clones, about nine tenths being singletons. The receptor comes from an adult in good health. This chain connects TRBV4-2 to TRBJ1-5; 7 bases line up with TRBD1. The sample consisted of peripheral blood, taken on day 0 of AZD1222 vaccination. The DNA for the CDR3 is TGTGCCAGCAGCCAAGACAGGGGGGTTCAGCCCCAGCATTTT. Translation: CASSQDRGVQPQHF.